Each of the 10 T cell receptor beta chains below was sequenced from the same sample in a study of T cell clonality in common variable immunodeficiency (dated by TCRdb to about 2015). Libraries were constructed by the immunoSEQ multiplex PCR assay. As stored in TCRdb, this immuneACCESS dataset retains in-frame rearrangements with V and J assigned. A fraction of the clones does not appear; measured against another copy, unresolved V genes explain less than half of the discrepancy, and the remainder lacks a known reason. This sample holds 40,000 or so clones in total, without any singletons. The ten largest make up approximately 3.6% of the sample. Input material: peripheral blood mononuclear cells. Source of these receptors: a person between 18 and 70 years old in good health.

As regards this clone: The read ends 3 residues early relative to the CDR3; the germline J gene fills the gap. The chain joins TRBV6-1 to TRBJ1-2; D remains unclear. The CDR3 totals 13 residues. Germline CDR1 reads MNHNS; CDR2 reads SASEGT. CDR3 DNA (partial): TGTGCCAGCAGTGCGACTAGCGTGAGCGAC. This codes for CASSATSVSD. The whole CDR3 reads CASSATSVSDYTF.

Points on this clone: The sequenced fragment ends 3 residues before the CDR3 boundary, so the rest is inferred from the germline J gene. V usage is TRBV18 and J usage is TRBJ1-1; D possibly corresponds to TRBD1 (6 bases). There are 14 residues in the CDR3. The germline V gene encodes CDR1 KGHSH and CDR2 LQKENI. V was trimmed by 3 bases and J by 7 bases, leaving 15 bases between them. The CDR3: CASSPSTGSREAFF. The sequenced CDR3 bases are TGTGCCAGCTCACCCAGTACAGGGTCCCGTGAA.

As to this clone: The junction and the germline gene differ at one end; a read error may be behind it. The sequenced fragment ends 3 residues before the CDR3 boundary, so the rest is inferred from the germline J gene. V is TRBV19 and J is TRBJ1-2; D call uncertain. CDR3 length: 12 residues. CDR1 and CDR2 from the germline V gene are LNHDA and SQIVND (reference sequence). The sequenced part of the CDR3 DNA is TGTGCCAGTAGTTTTAGCGGGTATGAC. Translation: CASSFSGYD. The whole CDR3 protein reads CASSFSGYDYTF.

This clone was observed a handful of times. The missing CDR3 end, 3 residues past where the read stops, is filled in from the germline J gene. V usage is TRBV19 and J usage is TRBJ2-2, with a possible D match to TRBD1 (6 bases). The CDR3 has 14 residues. Germline V gene data show CDR1 as LNHDA and CDR2 as SQIVND (reference sequence). The CDR3 region is CASRTGTPNSPLFF. The sequenced part of the CDR3 DNA is TGTGCCAGTAGAACCGGGACACCTAATTCACCG.

This clone showed up just a few times. The observed sequence ends 3 residues before the CDR3 terminus, with the missing tail filled in from the germline J gene. The rearrangement uses TRBV10-2 and TRBJ2-7; tentative D call: TRBD1 (6 bases). CDR3 size: 13 residues. V lost 10 bases and J 0 bases, leaving 13 bases between the germline ends. Germline V gene sequence: CDR1 WSHSY, CDR2 SAAADI. The DNA read from the CDR3 is TGCGCCATATCCCGGGACAACTCCTACGAG. Translated, it gives CAISRDNSYE. The whole CDR3 protein is CAISRDNSYEQYF.

In its sample, this clone was seen many times. The CDR3 end is not reached by the read, which stops 3 residues before it; the germline J gene fills it in. The gene calls are TRBV12-5 and TRBJ2-1; 7 nucleotides match TRBD2. Germline V gene data show CDR1 as LGHNT and CDR2 as FRNRAP. The CDR3 totals 16 residues. J lost 0 bases, V lost 3 bases, and 5 bases had no gene match. The sequenced part of the CDR3 DNA is TGTGCTAGTGGTTTCGGGCGGGGGAGCTCCTACAATGAG. Translating gives CASGFGRGSSYNE. The complete CDR3 protein is CASGFGRGSSYNEQFF.

Comment on this clone: The DNA ends 3 residues before the CDR3 does, and the rest of the CDR3 is filled in from the germline J gene. The chain recombines TRBV19 with TRBJ1-2; D remains unclear. The CDR3 has 13 residues. Per the germline V gene, CDR1 is LNHDA and CDR2 is SQIVND (reference sequence). The CDR3 region is CASKAGTQETYTF. CDR3 bases read: TGTGCCAGTAAGGCAGGTACTCAAGAGACC. The whole variable domain, remainder taken from reference TRBV19 and TRBJ1-2, is DGGITQSPKYLFRKEGQNVTLSCEQNLNHDAMYWYRQDPGQGLRLIYYSQIVNDFQKGDIAEGYSVSREKKESFPLTVTSAQKNPTAFYLCASKAGTQETYTFGSGTRLTVV.

In this sample, this clone turned up many times. The read ends 3 residues before the CDR3 terminus; that terminus is restored from the germline J gene. The chain uses TRBV10-3 and TRBJ2-1; D is possibly TRBD1 (6 bases). The V end was cut by 3 bases, the J end by 5 bases, with 8 bases between. Germline values: CDR1 ENHRY, CDR2 SYGVKD. The CDR3 loop spans 13 amino acids. Incomplete CDR3 DNA: TGTGCCATCAGTGATGGACAGAACAATGAG. Encoded protein: CAISDGQNNE. The whole CDR3 protein is CAISDGQNNEQFF.

This clone was counted ten times or more. The read ends 3 residues early relative to the CDR3; the germline J gene fills the gap. The chain is built from TRBV20-1 and TRBJ2-1; 12 nucleotides match TRBD2. V lost 3 bases, J lost 2 bases, and 14 bases stayed unmatched. The CDR3 contains 19 residues. CDR1 is DFQATT and CDR2 is SNEGSKA in the germline V gene (reference sequence). CDR3 region: CSARGVGLAGGATYNEQFF. Partial CDR3 DNA: TGCAGTGCTAGGGGAGTCGGGCTAGCGGGGGGGGCGACCTACAATGAG.

This clone was found a few times. The observed sequence ends 3 residues before the CDR3 terminus, with the missing tail filled in from the germline J gene. The chain has TRBV7-6 and TRBJ2-3, with 7 bases fitting TRBD2. Per germline, CDR1 SGHVS and CDR2 FNYEAQ. After removal of 3 bases from V and 8 bases from J, the junction contained 11 bases not matched to a gene. CDR3 length: 15 amino acids. The CDR3 spells CASSLRGPRGSTQYF. The part of the CDR3 DNA that was read is TGTGCCAGCAGCTTGAGGGGACCGCGGGGGAGTACG.